Below, 14 T cell receptor beta chains from the same sample are listed, as sequenced in a study of T cells expressing NK-cell markers. TCRdb reprocessed the 5' RACE reads, with one entry per CDR3 protein and no DNA. The sample totals about 380,000 distinct CDR3 sequences. The sequencing input was blood T cells: a sorted CD56 or NKG2C T cell subset, CD4+ or CD8+ T cells, or bulk PBMC T cells (not recorded which). The receptors were sampled from a man aged 18 to 69 in good health.

V and J are TRBV5-1 and TRBJ2-5; the D call from TCRdb, TRBD1, cannot be confirmed without DNA. The CDR3 has 15 residues. Per the germline V gene, CDR1 is SGHRS and CDR2 is YFSETQ. CDR3 protein: CASRFGRGLGETQYF.

The rearrangement joins TRBV29-1 to TRBJ2-1; no DNA is available, so the TRBD1 call from TCRdb remains unchecked. The V gene's germline CDR1 is SQVTM and CDR2 ANQGSEA. The CDR3 runs 12 residues. The CDR3 spells CSVALPGSEQFF.

The V and J genes are TRBV20-1 and TRBJ1-6; TCRdb returns TRBD1, unconfirmable since there is no DNA. The germline CDR1 and CDR2 sequences are DFQATT and SNEGSKA (reference sequence). This CDR3 has 17 residues. The CDR3 sequence is CSAIRDRGSSYNSPLHF.

The chain links TRBV6-4 to TRBJ2-4. Germline CDR1 and CDR2: MRHNA and SNTAGT. The CDR3 contains 19 residues. CDR3 amino acids: CASLTDPLDLFIAKNIQYF.

The chain links TRBV6-5 to TRBJ2-7. Germline-derived CDR1 and CDR2 are MNHEY and SVGAGI. CDR3 size: 12 residues. The CDR3 protein is CVSSRTRYEQYF.

J is TRBJ1-2 and V is TRBV5-6; TCRdb designates TRBD1, a call that cannot be tested without DNA. Germline values: CDR1 SGHDT, CDR2 YYEEEE. The CDR3 totals 13 residues. CDR3: CASSLVARVGYTF.

This chain joins TRBV3-1 and TRBJ1-5; checking the TCRdb D call of TRBD1 is not possible without DNA. Germline lookup yields CDR1 LGHDT and CDR2 YNNKEL (reference sequence). This CDR3 is built from 17 residues. CDR3: CASSPTGDYPGDQPQHF.

The genes are TRBV9 and TRBJ1-6. Germline CDR1 SGDLS, CDR2 YYNGEE. CDR3 length: 14 amino acids. CDR3 sequence reads: CASGSGNYNSPLHF.

The V and J genes are TRBV28 and TRBJ1-2. The CDR3 totals 14 residues. Looked up from germline, CDR1 is MDHEN and CDR2 is SYDVKM. This chain's CDR3 is CASSSPPRGYGYTF.

The chain carries TRBV20-1 and TRBJ2-7; the TCRdb D gene call, TRBD1, has no DNA to confirm it. This CDR3 is 16 amino acids long. Germline V gene lookup returns CDR1 DFQATT and CDR2 SNEGSKA (reference sequence). This chain's CDR3 is CSVRGTGTHGSYEQYF.

The V gene is TRBV12-3 or TRBV12-4, the J gene TRBJ2-7; TCRdb returns TRBD2, unconfirmable since there is no DNA. The CDR3 spans 14 residues. This CDR3 is CASRLTSGVYEQYF.

V and J are TRBV6-1 and TRBJ2-3; lacking DNA, the TRBD2 call made by TCRdb goes unchecked. Germline V CDR1 and CDR2: MNHNS, SASEGT. The CDR3 contains 17 residues. CDR3 residues: CASSRQSTSGGTDTQYF.

The chain carries TRBV29-1 and TRBJ1-4; absent DNA, TCRdb's TRBD1 call cannot be checked. CDR1 is SQVTM and CDR2 is ANQGSEA in the germline V gene. This CDR3 has 14 residues. The CDR3 spells CSGLVQGANEKLFF.

V usage is TRBV7-9 and J usage is TRBJ1-2. Germline-derived CDR1 and CDR2 are SEHNR and FQNEAQ (reference sequence). CDR3 length: 14 amino acids. CDR3 loop: CASSLGSAGYGYTF.